The next 9 T cell receptor beta chains were all read from a single sample in a study of T cells in Graves' hyperthyroidism and ophthalmopathy. It was RNA transcripts that yielded the amplified TCR beta CDR3 regions. The TCR CDR3 was amplified in a first-round RT-PCR using the HTBI primer set. In TCRdb, the multiplex PCR reads were re-called with MiXCR into one record per CDR3 protein. The table lists some 400,000 distinct CDR3 sequences, 13% of them singletons. The specimen sequenced was blood. The receptors here all came from a man in his thirties or forties with Graves' hyperthyroidism that later progressed to Graves' ophthalmopathy.

This clonotype was counted many times. This chain connects TRBV6-2 or TRBV6-3 to TRBJ2-3; D is ambiguous. Germline CDR1 is MNHEY and CDR2 is SVGEGT. The CDR3 contains 14 residues. V lost 5 bases to trimming and J lost 4 bases, with 13 bases between them. The CDR3 region has the DNA TGTGCCAGCAGTACGGGTGAACGAGCAGATACGCAGTATTTT. Its translation: CASSTGERADTQYF.

This clonotype appeared many times. This chain links TRBV20-1 with TRBJ1-5, with D perhaps TRBD1 (6 bases). This CDR3 has 14 amino acids. With 4 bases removed from V and 0 bases from J, the gap between germline ends came to 10 bases. Per germline, CDR1 DFQATT and CDR2 SNEGSKA (reference sequence). CDR3 DNA sequence: TGCAGTGCTACCGACAGGTATAGCAATCAGCCCCAGCATTTT. Translation: CSATDRYSNQPQHF.

The sample holds many counts of this clonotype. The V call is TRBV28, the J call TRBJ1-5; D is unresolved. Between the trimmed V and J ends, which lost 2 bases and 4 bases, there was a span of 9 bases. The CDR3 sequence is 14 residues long. In germline, CDR1 is MDHEN, CDR2 SYDVKM. The CDR3 spells CASSLGPTNQPQHF. The CDR3 nucleotides read TGTGCCAGCAGTTTAGGGCCCACTAATCAGCCCCAGCATTTT.

On this clonotype itself: Given a much more abundant clone one base away, this may be a read error. This chain joins TRBV3-1 and TRBJ2-7; D is uncertain. The CDR3 is 13 amino acids. Per germline, CDR1 LGHDT and CDR2 YNNKEL (reference sequence). Here the CDR3 DNA reads TGTGCCATCAGCCATGGCCTCAACTACGAGCAGTACTTC. Translation gives CAISHGLNYEQYF.

This clonotype has ten or more counts. The chain couples TRBV2 to TRBJ1-3; perhaps TRBD1 as D (6 bases). The CDR3 is 16 amino acids. CDR1 SNHLY and CDR2 FYNNEI come from the germline V gene. V was trimmed by 1 base and J by 2 bases, leaving 12 bases between them. The DNA of the CDR3 is TGTGCCAGCAGTGAAGGAGGAGGGGGTACTGGAAACACCATATATTTT. It yields the protein CASSEGGGGTGNTIYF.

In its sample, this clonotype was seen many times. The genes are TRBV5-1 and TRBJ2-3; 8 bases match TRBD2. CDR1 is SGHRS and CDR2 is YFSETQ in the germline V gene. J lost 6 bases, V lost 1 base, and 4 bases had no gene match. This CDR3 has 14 residues. This CDR3 is CASSLTGGDDTQYF. Written as DNA, the CDR3 is TGCGCCAGCAGCTTGACCGGGGGGGATGATACGCAGTATTTT. The full variable domain, rest sourced from reference TRBV5-1 and TRBJ2-3, is KAGVTQTPRYLIKTRGQQVTLSCSPISGHRSVSWYQQTPGQGLQFLFEYFSETQRNKGNFPGRFSGRQFSNSRSEMNVSTLELGDSALYLCASSLTGGDDTQYFGPGTRLTVL.

Worth noting for this clonotype: It may be a read error: a sequence one base away is much more abundant. J is TRBJ1-3 and V is TRBV6-1, with TRBD1 matching over 7 bases. The germline gives CDR1 MNHNS, CDR2 SASEGT. The CDR3 loop spans 15 amino acids. Trimming cost V 8 bases and J 4 bases; bases outside gene matches: 11. The CDR3 region has the DNA TGTGCCAGCCGAGGACAGGAAGCAACGGGAAACACCATATATTTT. Amino acids: CASRGQEATGNTIYF.

Worth noting for this clonotype: The junction departs from germline at one end; a sequencing error may be responsible. The J gene is TRBJ1-1, the V gene TRBV12-3 or TRBV12-4; no definite D call. The CDR3 is 13 residues long. The CDR3 loop reads CASSFAAFAEASF. CDR3 DNA: TGTGCCAGCAGTTTTGCGGCTTTTGCTGAAGCTTCCTTT.

This clonotype was found many times. The chain uses TRBV2 and TRBJ1-3, with D unclear. The germline V gene has CDR1 SNHLY and CDR2 FYNNEI. The CDR3 sequence is 15 residues long. V was shortened by 4 bases and J by 0 bases, with 10 bases between the two germline ends. The CDR3 DNA reads TGTGCCAGCAGTGGAGGGCAGAACTCTGGAAACACCATATATTTT. It codes for CASSGGQNSGNTIYF.